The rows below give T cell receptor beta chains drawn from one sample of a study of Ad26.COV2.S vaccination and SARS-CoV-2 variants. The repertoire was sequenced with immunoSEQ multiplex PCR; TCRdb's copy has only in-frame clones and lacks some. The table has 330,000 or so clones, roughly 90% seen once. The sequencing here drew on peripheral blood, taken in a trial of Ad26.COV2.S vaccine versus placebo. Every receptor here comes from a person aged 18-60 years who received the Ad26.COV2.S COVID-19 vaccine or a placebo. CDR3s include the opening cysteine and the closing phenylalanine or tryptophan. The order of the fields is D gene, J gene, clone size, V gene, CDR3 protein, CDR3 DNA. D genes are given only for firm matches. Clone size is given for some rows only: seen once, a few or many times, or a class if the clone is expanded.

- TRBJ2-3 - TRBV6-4 CASNRRQGLFLDTQYF TGTGCCAGCAACCGGCGGCAGGGGCTTTTTTTGGATACGCAGTATTTT
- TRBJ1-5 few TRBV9 CASSVGDPSNQPQHF TGTGCCAGCAGCGTGGGGGACCCTAGCAATCAGCCCCAGCATTTT
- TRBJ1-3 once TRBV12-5 CASGPGNTIYF TGTGCTAGTGGCCCGGGGAACACCATATATTTT
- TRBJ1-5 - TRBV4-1 CASSQLPTGPQHF TGCGCCAGCAGCCAACTCCCCACTGGGCCCCAGCATTTT
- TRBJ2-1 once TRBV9 CASSPQGRATLLGDEQFF TGTGCCAGCAGCCCCCAGGGGAGGGCCACCCTTCTAGGGGATGAGCAGTTCTTC
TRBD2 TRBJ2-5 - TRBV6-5 CASTLVAGGEETQYF TGTGCCAGCACCCTCGTAGCGGGGGGGGAAGAGACCCAGTACTTC
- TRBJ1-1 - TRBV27 CASMSGGLRMNTEAFF TGTGCCTCTATGTCTGGAGGCCTCCGCATGAACACTGAAGCTTTCTTT
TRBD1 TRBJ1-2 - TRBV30 CAWSPYTGTAAYGYTF TGTGCCTGGAGTCCCTACACCGGGACAGCAGCCTATGGCTACACCTTC
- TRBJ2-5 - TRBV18 CASSPGAVQETQYF TGTGCCAGCTCACCAGGGGCAGTCCAAGAGACCCAGTACTTC
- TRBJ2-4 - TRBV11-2 CASSLVEGVGNIQYF TGTGCCAGCAGCCTGGTGGAGGGAGTGGGAAACATTCAGTACTTC
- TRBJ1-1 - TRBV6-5 CASRPDIRTEAFF TGTGCCAGCAGACCCGACATTCGGACTGAAGCTTTCTTT
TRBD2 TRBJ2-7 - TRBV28 CASSLAGIYEQYF TGTGCCAGCTCCCTAGCGGGGATCTACGAGCAGTACTTC
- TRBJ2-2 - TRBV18 CASSPPSGHENTGELFF TGTGCCAGCTCACCACCGAGCGGACACGAGAACACCGGGGAGCTGTTTTTT
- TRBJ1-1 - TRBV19 CASTPGGGRNTEAFF TGTGCCAGTACCCCAGGTGGGGGCCGAAACACTGAAGCTTTCTTT
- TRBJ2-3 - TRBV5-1 CASRDTLTDTQYF TGCGCCAGCCGGGACACCTTAACAGATACGCAGTATTTT
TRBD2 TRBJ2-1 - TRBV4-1 CASSQGPSGRARGYNEQFF TGCGCCAGCAGCCAAGGGCCCAGCGGGAGGGCCCGCGGATACAATGAGCAGTTCTTC
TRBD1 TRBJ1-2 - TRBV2 CASSAGTGENYGYTF TGTGCCAGCAGCGCCGGGACAGGGGAGAACTATGGCTACACCTTC
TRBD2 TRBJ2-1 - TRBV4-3 CASSRLAGGLGEQFF TGCGCCAGCAGCCGACTAGCGGGGGGGCTAGGTGAGCAGTTCTTC
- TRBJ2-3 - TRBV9 CASSVGGQDTQYF TGTGCCAGCAGCGTAGGGGGGCAAGATACGCAGTATTTT
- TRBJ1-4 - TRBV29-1 CSVEVLGEKLFF TGCAGCGTTGAAGTTTTGGGGGAAAAACTGTTTTTT
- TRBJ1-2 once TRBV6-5 CASRHTPQGRGYTF TGTGCCAGCAGGCATACCCCACAGGGCCGTGGCTACACCTTC
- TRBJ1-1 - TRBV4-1 CASSPKGPLVGVNTEAFF TGCGCCAGCAGCCCCAAAGGCCCACTCGTAGGGGTGAACACTGAAGCTTTCTTT
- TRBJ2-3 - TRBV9 CASTDPGTTGDTQYF TGTGCCAGCACCGACCCCGGGACCACGGGGGATACGCAGTATTTT
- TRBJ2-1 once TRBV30 CAWSVISYNEQFF TGTGCCTGGAGTGTTATATCCTACAATGAGCAGTTCTTC